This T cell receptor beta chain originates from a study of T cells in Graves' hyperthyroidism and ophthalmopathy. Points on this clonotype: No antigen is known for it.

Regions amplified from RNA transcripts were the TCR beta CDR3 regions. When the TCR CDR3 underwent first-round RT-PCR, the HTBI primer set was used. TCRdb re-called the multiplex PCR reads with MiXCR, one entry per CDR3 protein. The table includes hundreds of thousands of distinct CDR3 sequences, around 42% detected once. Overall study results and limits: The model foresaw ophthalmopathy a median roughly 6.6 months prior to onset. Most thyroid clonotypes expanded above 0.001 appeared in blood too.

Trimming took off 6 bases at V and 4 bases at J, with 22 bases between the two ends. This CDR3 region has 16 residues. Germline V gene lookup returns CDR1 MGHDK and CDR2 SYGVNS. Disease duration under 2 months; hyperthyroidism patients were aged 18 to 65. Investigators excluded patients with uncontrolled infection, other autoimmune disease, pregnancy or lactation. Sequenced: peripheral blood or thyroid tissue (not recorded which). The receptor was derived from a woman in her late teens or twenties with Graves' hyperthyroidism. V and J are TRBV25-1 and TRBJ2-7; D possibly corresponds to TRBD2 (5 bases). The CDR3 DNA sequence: TGTGCCAGCAGCCAAGATTTGGAGGAAAGATATTACGAGCAGTACTTC. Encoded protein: CASSQDLEERYYEQYF.